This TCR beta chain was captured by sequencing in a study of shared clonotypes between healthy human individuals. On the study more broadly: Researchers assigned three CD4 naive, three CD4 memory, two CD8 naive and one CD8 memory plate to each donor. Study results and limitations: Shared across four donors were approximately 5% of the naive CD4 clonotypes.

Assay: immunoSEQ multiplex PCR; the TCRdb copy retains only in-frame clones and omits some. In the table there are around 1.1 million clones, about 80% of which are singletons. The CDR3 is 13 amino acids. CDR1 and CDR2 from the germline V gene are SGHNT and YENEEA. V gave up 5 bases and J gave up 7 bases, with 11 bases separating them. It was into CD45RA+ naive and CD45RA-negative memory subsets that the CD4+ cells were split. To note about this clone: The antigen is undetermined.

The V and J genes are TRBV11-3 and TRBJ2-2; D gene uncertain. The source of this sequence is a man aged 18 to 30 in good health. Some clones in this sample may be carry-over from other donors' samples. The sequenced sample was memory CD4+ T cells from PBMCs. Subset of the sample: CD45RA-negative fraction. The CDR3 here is CASSPGGGGELFF. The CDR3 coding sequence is TGTGCCAGCAGCCCAGGTGGCGGCGGGGAGCTGTTTTTT.